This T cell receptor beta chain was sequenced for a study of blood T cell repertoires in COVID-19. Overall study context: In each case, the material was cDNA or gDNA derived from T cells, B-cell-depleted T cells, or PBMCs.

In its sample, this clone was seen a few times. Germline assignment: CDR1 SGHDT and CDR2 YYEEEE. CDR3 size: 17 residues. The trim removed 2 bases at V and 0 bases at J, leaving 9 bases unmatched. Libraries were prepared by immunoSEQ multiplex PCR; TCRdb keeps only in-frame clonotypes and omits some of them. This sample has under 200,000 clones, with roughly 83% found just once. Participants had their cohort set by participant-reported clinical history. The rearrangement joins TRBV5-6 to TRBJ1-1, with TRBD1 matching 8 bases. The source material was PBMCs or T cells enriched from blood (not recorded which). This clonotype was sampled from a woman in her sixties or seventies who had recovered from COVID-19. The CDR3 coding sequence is TGTGCCAGCAGCTTAGACAGGGGTGTTTTAATGAACACTGAAGCTTTCTTT. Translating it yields CASSLDRGVLMNTEAFF.